Listed here are 20 T cell receptor beta chains from one sample, sequenced in a study of T cell responses to AZD1222 COVID-19 vaccine. Produced via immunoSEQ multiplex PCR; TCRdb's table is partial and in-frame only. The table has 150,000 to 200,000 clones, 87% seen once. Material: peripheral blood, obtained on day 0 of MenACWY control vaccination. The source of these receptors is an adult in good health.

V usage is TRBV5-8 and J usage is TRBJ1-4; no clear D gene. Trimming left V 4 bases short and J 8 bases short, with 15 bases between. Germline CDR1 and CDR2: SGHTS and YDEGEE. This CDR3 contains 14 residues. The CDR3 loop reads CASSPYGFGEKLFF. CDR3 nucleotide sequence: TGTGCCAGCAGCCCTTACGGGTTTGGGGAAAAACTGTTTTTT.

J is TRBJ2-7 and V is TRBV28; tentatively, D is TRBD2 (5 bases). The V and J ends lost 3 bases and 3 bases respectively, with 15 bases between them. The CDR3 has 15 residues. Germline V lookup: CDR1 MDHEN, CDR2 SYDVKM. The CDR3 nucleotides are TGTGCCAGCAGTTTGCCGGGCGACTACGTCTACGAGCAGTACTTC. Encoded protein: CASSLPGDYVYEQYF.

V usage is TRBV28 and J usage is TRBJ2-4, with 15 bases fitting TRBD2. Trimming took 7 bases from V and 0 from J; bases not matched to a gene: 13. The CDR3 consists of 20 residues. CDR1 and CDR2 (germline): MDHEN, SYDVKM. The CDR3 protein is CASIGTSGGLPSLAKNIQYF. In DNA form, the CDR3 reads TGTGCCAGCATCGGGACTAGCGGGGGGTTGCCATCCCTAGCCAAAAACATTCAGTACTTC.

The J gene is TRBJ2-1, the V gene TRBV14; 8 nucleotides line up with TRBD2. Trimming removed 3 bases from V and 7 bases from J; junction bases left unmatched: 8. The CDR3 covers 15 residues. Germline-derived CDR1 and CDR2 are SGHDN and FVKESK. The CDR3 region has the DNA TGTGCCAGCAGCCATCGCGGTAGCGGGAAAAATGAGCAGTTCTTC. Amino acid sequence: CASSHRGSGKNEQFF.

CDR3: CASSLARGATYEQYF. In DNA, the CDR3 is TGTGCCAGCAGCTTAGCACGGGGCGCGACCTACGAGCAGTACTTC. This rearrangement joins TRBV11-1 to TRBJ2-7; perhaps D is TRBD1 or TRBD2 (5 bases each). This CDR3 is 15 amino acids long. Deletions cut 0 bases from V and 2 bases from J, with 11 bases between. In germline, CDR1 is SGHAT, CDR2 FQDESV (reference sequence).

In this sample, this clone turned up once. The CDR3 is CASSQRTGGRYGELFF. For the CDR3, the DNA is TGTGCCAGCAGCCAGAGGACAGGGGGCAGGTACGGGGAGCTGTTTTTT. V usage is TRBV3-1 (or the pseudogene TRBV3-2) and J usage is TRBJ2-2, with 11 bases matching TRBD1. CDR1 is LGHDT, CDR2 YNNKEL, per germline (reference sequence). There are 16 residues in the CDR3. Losses at the gene ends were 3 bases for V and 7 bases for J; bases not matched to a gene: 7.

The chain recombines TRBV24-1 with TRBJ2-7, with D possibly TRBD1 on 5 matching bases. Trimming left V 5 bases short and J 3 bases short, with 22 bases between. Looked up from germline, CDR1 is KGHDR and CDR2 is SFDVKD. The CDR3 runs 17 residues. CDR3 bases: TGTGCCACCAGTGGCGTGGGGCCCACTGACCCTCTCTACGAGCAGTACTTC. Amino acids: CATSGVGPTDPLYEQYF.

The chain joins TRBV6-5 to TRBJ1-1, with 8 positions matching TRBD1. CDR3 length: 15 amino acids. Per the germline V gene, CDR1 is MNHEY and CDR2 is SVGAGI. V gave up 2 bases and J gave up 1 base; unmatched junction bases: 3. The CDR3 loop reads CASSYETGGNTEAFF. CDR3 sequence (DNA): TGTGCCAGCAGTTACGAAACAGGGGGGAACACTGAAGCTTTCTTT.

The chain uses TRBV28 and TRBJ2-7, with D maybe TRBD1 (8 bases). The V end lost 6 bases, the J end lost 2 bases, and 17 bases lay between the germline ends. Germline-derived CDR1 and CDR2 are MDHEN and SYDVKM. The CDR3 spans 15 residues. The CDR3: CASSKRTGRAYEQYF. CDR3 DNA sequence: TGTGCCAGCAGCAAAAGGACAGGGAGGGCCTACGAGCAGTACTTC.

The chain recombines TRBV6-5 with TRBJ2-1; no reliable D call. The CDR3 runs to 11 residues. V lost 3 bases and J lost 9, with 6 bases in between. The V gene's germline CDR1 is MNHEY and CDR2 SVGAGI. The CDR3 sequence: CASSYQTEQFF. Here the CDR3 DNA reads TGTGCCAGCAGTTATCAGACTGAGCAGTTCTTC.

This clone was observed a few times. The rearrangement uses TRBV19 and TRBJ2-7; 7 positions agree with TRBD2. This CDR3 region has 15 residues. Germline assignment: CDR1 LNHDA and CDR2 SQIVND (reference sequence). With 6 bases clipped from V and 1 base from J, the junction kept 9 bases outside the gene matches. Written as DNA, the CDR3 is TGTGCCAGTAGAAGGACCGGGAGGAGTTCCTACGAGCAGTACTTC. Translating gives CASRRTGRSSYEQYF. Drawing the rest from reference TRBV19 and TRBJ2-7, the complete variable domain is DGGITQSPKYLFRKEGQNVTLSCEQNLNHDAMYWYRQDPGQGLRLIYYSQIVNDFQKGDIAEGYSVSREKKESFPLTVTSAQKNPTAFYLCASRRTGRSSYEQYFGPGTRLTVT.

The gene calls are TRBV9 and TRBJ2-5, with 8 bases identical to TRBD1. V lost 0 bases, J lost 5 bases, and 12 bases stayed unmatched. The CDR3 covers 17 residues. The germline gives CDR1 SGDLS, CDR2 YYNGEE. The CDR3 DNA follows: TGTGCCAGCAGCGTAGCTACTGCTGGACAGGGTCTGGAGACCCAGTACTTC. Protein: CASSVATAGQGLETQYF.

J is TRBJ2-3 and V is TRBV4-1, with D unclear. V was trimmed by 2 bases and J by 0 bases, leaving 9 bases between them. The V gene's germline CDR1 is MGHRA and CDR2 YSYEKL. The CDR3 has 15 amino acids. The CDR3 spells CASSQMALSTDTQYF. The CDR3 DNA follows: TGCGCCAGCAGCCAAATGGCTCTTAGCACAGATACGCAGTATTTT.

The chain links TRBV5-5 to TRBJ1-5, with a weak D call TRBD1 (5 bases). V lost 4 bases, J lost 6 bases, and 8 bases lay in between. The CDR3 loop spans 12 amino acids. From germline, CDR1 is SGHKS and CDR2 YYEKEE (reference sequence). The CDR3 DNA reads TGTGCCAGCAGCGATGGGGGTCAGCCCCAGCATTTT. Translation gives CASSDGGQPQHF.

This sequence joins TRBV28 and TRBJ2-7; either TRBD1 or TRBD2 may fit D (5 bases each). Germline lookup yields CDR1 MDHEN and CDR2 SYDVKM. The CDR3 extends over 14 amino acids. V lost 2 bases and J lost 2, with 10 bases in between. CDR3 nucleotide sequence: TGTGCCAGCAGTTTAAACGTGGGGGCCTACGAGCAGTACTTC. Translated, it gives CASSLNVGAYEQYF.

The gene calls are TRBV27 and TRBJ2-7, with 7 bases that match TRBD2. Germline CDR1 reads MNHEY; CDR2 reads SMNVEV (reference sequence). V was pared by 7 bases and J by 4 bases, with 16 bases of the junction left unmatched. The CDR3 sequence is 16 residues long. The CDR3: CASNPRGDVRVYEQYF. The DNA of the CDR3 is TGTGCCAGCAACCCCCGGGGGGACGTCCGGGTTTACGAGCAGTACTTC.

The V gene is TRBV7-2, the J gene TRBJ1-1; weak D call: TRBD1 (6 bases). Germline lookup yields CDR1 SGHTA and CDR2 FQGNSA. V lost 3 bases and J 4 bases, leaving 12 bases between the germline ends. The CDR3 is 14 amino acids. CDR3 in DNA: TGTGCCAGCAGCTTCGGGGGGCCAGGCACTGAAGCTTTCTTT. Amino acid sequence: CASSFGGPGTEAFF.

The genes are TRBV6-5 and TRBJ1-3; possible D gene TRBD1, 5 bases. CDR1 and CDR2 (germline): MNHEY, SVGAGI. V was cut by 2 bases and J by 4 bases, with 12 bases left in between. There are 15 residues in the CDR3. The CDR3 protein is CASSYGQGGGNTIYF. The CDR3 coding sequence is TGTGCCAGCAGTTACGGGCAGGGCGGAGGAAACACCATATATTTT.

V gene TRBV5-1 combines with J gene TRBJ2-2; D may be TRBD1 or TRBD2 (6 bases each). This CDR3 comprises 13 residues. The germline V gene encodes CDR1 SGHRS and CDR2 YFSETQ. Trimming removed 4 bases from V and 9 bases from J, with 13 bases in between. The CDR3 coding sequence is TGCGCCAGCAGCACTGAGGGGGGCAGGGAGCTGTTTTTT. Translation gives CASSTEGGRELFF.

This chain connects TRBV27 to TRBJ1-6, with a tentative D call TRBD1 (5 bases). V was shortened by 7 bases and J by 0 bases, with 13 bases between the two germline ends. Germline CDR1 and CDR2: MNHEY and SMNVEV (reference sequence). CDR3 size: 16 residues. DNA for the CDR3: TGTGCCAGCATCCGGGACCCAAGCTCCTATAATTCACCCCTCCACTTT. It encodes CASIRDPSSYNSPLHF.